The 14 T cell receptor beta chains below all came from one sample that was sequenced in a study of vaccination and CD4 T cells after COVID-19. Indicated treatment: roughly ten-day PBMC culture with coronavirus spike peptide pools or control peptides (ViraFEST assay). No antigen has been identified for these receptors. Cultured CD4+ T cells had their DNA profiled by the Oncomine TCR Beta short-read assay. Each CDR3 protein is one row after TCRdb ran MiXCR on the PCR reads. The data contain approximately 13,000 distinct CDR3 sequences, 61% of them seen just once; the ten biggest clones take up approximately 7%. Sequenced sample: CD4+ T cells from blood, cultured in vitro. These TCRs come from a human donor who had recovered from COVID-19.

V gene TRBV20-1 combines with J gene TRBJ1-6, with a weak D call TRBD1 (5 bases). The CDR3 is made up of 14 amino acids. CDR1 is DFQATT and CDR2 is SNEGSKA in the germline V gene (reference sequence). Trimming took off 6 bases at V and 9 bases at J, with 18 bases between the two ends. Here the CDR3 reads CSASLAGLASPLHF. DNA of the CDR3: TGCAGTGCCAGCCTGGCAGGGTTGGCTTCACCCCTCCACTTT.

This clonotype was counted between two and nine times. The J gene is TRBJ2-5, the V gene TRBV11-2; TRBD1 aligns across 8 bases. The CDR3 length is 21 residues. The germline V gene has CDR1 SGHAT and CDR2 FQNNGV. The V segment lost 3 bases and the J segment 2 bases; nucleotides outside the gene matches: 23. The CDR3 reads CASSFWGVSDRARAGQETQYF. The CDR3, as DNA: TGTGCCAGCAGCTTTTGGGGGGTGTCGGACAGGGCGAGAGCTGGGCAAGAGACCCAGTACTTC.

This chain uses TRBV20-1 with TRBJ1-4; the D gene is possibly TRBD1 (5 bases). Germline V gives CDR1 DFQATT, CDR2 SNEGSKA (reference sequence). Trimming cost V 3 bases and J 3 bases, with 14 bases left between them. The CDR3 spans 15 residues. This CDR3 is CSARIFRVANEKLFF. CDR3 coding DNA: TGCAGTGCTAGGATTTTCAGGGTGGCTAATGAAAAACTGTTTTTT.

By its share, this clonotype is medium-sized. The chain has TRBV20-1 and TRBJ1-5, with a possible D match to TRBD1 (6 bases). Trimming cost V 0 bases and J 6 bases, with 18 bases left between them. CDR3 length: 16 residues. Germline-derived CDR1 and CDR2 are DFQATT and SNEGSKA (reference sequence). CDR3 DNA: TGCAGTGCTAGAGATGGGGTCAGGGGCACCAGTCAGCCCCAGCATTTT. It yields the protein CSARDGVRGTSQPQHF.

The V and J genes are TRBV4-2 and TRBJ2-3; the match to TRBD2 covers 10 bases. The V segment lost 0 bases and the J segment 4 bases; nucleotides outside the gene matches: 4. CDR1 LGHNA and CDR2 YNFKEQ come from the germline V gene. The CDR3 is made up of 16 amino acids. The CDR3 sequence is CASSQEESGRADTQYF. CDR3 nucleotide sequence: TGTGCCAGCAGCCAAGAAGAGAGCGGGAGGGCAGATACGCAGTATTTT.

In DNA form, the CDR3 reads TGTGCCAGCAGTGAGATAAAGATCCCGCTACACCCCCAAGAGACCCAGTACTTC. Translating gives CASSEIKIPLHPQETQYF. The chain joins TRBV6-1 to TRBJ2-5; no reliable D call. Trimming removed 3 bases from V and 1 base from J, with 21 bases in between. There are 18 residues in the CDR3. Looked up from germline, CDR1 is MNHNS and CDR2 is SASEGT.

The chain has TRBV18 and TRBJ1-5; tentatively, D is TRBD1 (6 bases). Germline V gene sequence: CDR1 KGHSH, CDR2 LQKENI. The CDR3 is 16 amino acids. Trimming shortened V by 6 bases and J by 6 bases, and 21 bases separated the two germline ends. The CDR3 bases are TGTGCCAGCTCTCACTCCCTACAGGGATCGGGTCAGCCCCAGCATTTT. Translating it yields CASSHSLQGSGQPQHF.

The chain couples TRBV6-2 or TRBV6-3 to TRBJ1-6; 7 bases map to TRBD1. Germline V gives CDR1 MNHEY, CDR2 SVGEGT. J was trimmed by 7 bases and V by 8 bases; bases with no gene match: 8. The CDR3 runs to 14 residues. The CDR3 sequence: CASWRQGYNSPLHF. As DNA, the CDR3 is TGTGCCAGCTGGCGACAGGGTTACAATTCACCCCTCCACTTT.

The rearrangement uses TRBV28 and TRBJ2-1, with D possibly matching TRBD2 (5 bases). This CDR3 is 11 amino acids long. V was cut by 5 bases and J by 11 bases, with 10 bases left in between. The germline V gene encodes CDR1 MDHEN and CDR2 SYDVKM. CDR3 DNA sequence: TGTGCCAGCAGTCCAACTAGACAGCAGTTCTTC. Its translation: CASSPTRQQFF.

This CDR3 reads CASADLPSSYNSPLHF. The CDR3 DNA sequence: TGTGCCAGCGCTGACCTACCGAGCTCCTATAATTCACCCCTCCACTTT. This sequence joins TRBV6-1 and TRBJ1-6, with D unclear. Germline-derived CDR1 and CDR2 are MNHNS and SASEGT. V dropped 8 bases and J dropped 0 bases, with 14 bases sitting between them. The CDR3 covers 16 residues.

This clonotype came up once. V and J are TRBV14 and TRBJ2-1; 7 bases are shared with TRBD1. V shed 4 bases and J 6 bases; nucleotides not matched to a gene: 3. The CDR3 sequence is 13 residues long. The germline V gene encodes CDR1 SGHDN and CDR2 FVKESK. In nucleotides, the CDR3 is TGTGCCAGCAGCCCCGGGACAGCCAATGAGCAGTTCTTC. It yields the protein CASSPGTANEQFF.

The chain couples TRBV7-9 to TRBJ1-2; D call uncertain. The V end was cut by 5 bases, the J end by 0 bases, with 7 bases between. The CDR3 is made up of 13 amino acids. Looked up from germline, CDR1 is SEHNR and CDR2 is FQNEAQ (reference sequence). The CDR3 here is CASSHGPNYGYTF. CDR3 coding DNA: TGTGCCAGCAGCCACGGACCTAACTATGGCTACACCTTC. Full variable domain (missing parts from reference TRBV7-9 and TRBJ1-2): DTGVSQNPRHKITKRGQNVTFRCDPISEHNRLYWYRQTLGQGPEFLTYFQNEAQLEKSRLLSDRFSAERPKGSFSTLEIQRTEQGDSAMYLCASSHGPNYGYTFGSGTRLTVV.

The chain uses TRBV2 and TRBJ2-7; 9 bases map to TRBD1. The V and J ends lost 4 bases and 6 bases, in that order; junction bases with no gene match: 10. The germline CDR1 and CDR2 sequences are SNHLY and FYNNEI. CDR3 length equals 15 residues. For the CDR3, the DNA is TGTGCCAGCAGTGTACCGGGACAGGGTTTTGGCGAGCAGTACTTC. Encoded protein: CASSVPGQGFGEQYF.

The rearrangement uses TRBV3-1 and TRBJ1-1; D remains ambiguous. Trimming took 3 bases from V and 0 from J, leaving 8 bases between them. Germline values: CDR1 LGHDT, CDR2 YNNKEL (reference sequence). This CDR3 contains 14 residues. The CDR3 DNA reads as TGTGCCAGCAGCCAGGGCGGACTGAACACTGAAGCTTTCTTT. The encoded protein is CASSQGGLNTEAFF.